This T cell receptor (beta chain) is from a study of cytomegalovirus exposure and HLA in healthy donors. For the study at large: Genotyping showed around 80% of roughly 400 donors falling in the Caucasian-associated ancestry cluster.

Study conclusions and caveats: The number of N-insertions in an Asian-associated ancestry cluster was reportedly below the roughly 700-donor mean in a later analysis. In an earlier analysis, in roughly 580 donors, most V segments appeared productive either ~90% or ~30% of the time. In a later analysis, TCR beta V- and J-gene trimming showed a link to a missense DCLRE1C variant.

It was with 60 Vbeta and 13 Jbeta primers that the PCR ran. TCRdb's copy holds only in-frame clones and misses some; the assay was immunoSEQ multiplex PCR. The sample has 95,000 to 130,000 clones, around 74% seen once; the top ten hold 1.5% to 2%. Points on this clone: The antigen remains undetermined.

The sequence derives from a woman between 18 and 29 years old in good health and CMV-seronegative. Sequenced input: PBMCs.

The CDR3 nucleotides are TGTGCCTGGAGTCCGAGCTTAACAGGGGGCGGAGGCTACACCTTC. Amino acid sequence: CAWSPSLTGGGGYTF. The chain couples TRBV30 to TRBJ1-2, with TRBD1 matching 9 bases. Germline loops: CDR1 GTSNPN, CDR2 SVGIG (reference sequence). J gave up 8 bases and V 2 bases, and 12 bases lay outside the gene matches. The CDR3 is 15 amino acids. The variable domain in full, completed from reference TRBV30 and TRBJ1-2, reads SQTIHQWPATLVQPVGSPLSLECTVEGTSNPNLYWYRQAAGRGLQLLFYSVGIGQISSEVPQNLSASRPQDRQFILSSKKLLLSDSGFYLCAWSPSLTGGGGYTFGSGTRLTVV.